Each of the 32 T cell receptor beta chains below was sequenced from the same sample in a study of regulatory T cells in long-lasting Graves disease. CDR3 regions were amplified by Arm-PCR using iRepertoire HTBI primers to build TCR beta libraries. TCRdb called the multiplex PCR reads again in MiXCR, with one record for every CDR3 protein. The data show roughly 500,000 distinct CDR3 sequences, less than 15% seen once. Time point in this sample: newly diagnosed GD, antithyroid drugs for less than 3 months. Making the TCR library involved RNA that had been extracted from PBMCs. These data were likewise used in another study, on T cells in Graves' hyperthyroidism and ophthalmopathy.

The material sequenced was peripheral blood mononuclear cells (PBMCs), taken at new diagnosis, from a patient treated with antithyroid drugs. The receptor set was obtained from a man between 25 and 39 years old with Graves disease.

This sequence joins TRBV6-4 and TRBJ2-7; either TRBD1 or TRBD2 may supply D (7 bases each). From germline, CDR1 is MRHNA and CDR2 SNTAGT. The V end lost 6 bases, the J end lost 7 bases, and 22 bases lay between the germline ends. This CDR3 comprises 15 residues. CDR3 nucleotides: TGTGCCAGCAGATCCTCATCAGGGGGGGCTTGGGAGCAGTACTTC. It translates to CASRSSSGGAWEQYF.

This clonotype was detected ten times or more. This chain connects TRBV2 to TRBJ2-2; no definite D call. Trimming shortened V by 4 bases and J by 7 bases, and 16 bases separated the two germline ends. CDR3 length equals 15 residues. CDR1 is SNHLY, CDR2 FYNNEI, per germline. The DNA of the CDR3 is TGTGCCAGCAGTGCGGACCCCTCGCGAGGCGGGGAGCTGTTTTTT. This codes for CASSADPSRGGELFF.

This clonotype was counted ten times or more. This chain links TRBV19 with TRBJ1-1; possibly TRBD1 for D (5 bases). This CDR3 spans 14 amino acids. With 7 bases removed from V and 1 base from J, the gap between germline ends came to 13 bases. The germline gives CDR1 LNHDA, CDR2 SQIVND (reference sequence). Here the CDR3 DNA reads TGTGCCAGTACCCAGGGACTTTCGAACACTGAAGCTTTCTTT. This gives the protein CASTQGLSNTEAFF.

This clonotype turned up a few times. The chain recombines TRBV9 with TRBJ1-2; D possibly corresponds to TRBD1 (6 bases). Looked up from germline, CDR1 is SGDLS and CDR2 is YYNGEE. The CDR3 covers 14 residues. Trimming shortened V by 4 bases and J by 0 bases, and 10 bases separated the two germline ends. CDR3 in DNA: TGTGCCAGCAGCTCCCGGGACACTAACTATGGCTACACCTTC. Translating gives CASSSRDTNYGYTF.

This clonotype was observed many times. The chain is built from TRBV6-1 and TRBJ2-7; D possibly corresponds to TRBD1 (6 bases). The CDR3 runs 14 residues. Trimming shortened V by 6 bases and J by 0 bases, and 12 bases separated the two germline ends. Germline CDR1 is MNHNS and CDR2 is SASEGT. The CDR3 bases are TGTGCCAGCAGGGGACACGACAACTCCTACGAGCAGTACTTC. This encodes CASRGHDNSYEQYF.

J is TRBJ1-2 and V is TRBV9; D is undetermined. From germline, CDR1 is SGDLS and CDR2 YYNGEE. The CDR3 covers 14 residues. Trimming cost V 0 bases and J 10 bases, with 16 bases left between them. The CDR3 sequence is CASSVDVAGIDYTF. In DNA form, the CDR3 reads TGTGCCAGCAGCGTAGATGTGGCTGGGATTGACTACACCTTC. Complete variable domain (other parts from reference TRBV9 and TRBJ1-2): DSGVTQTPKHLITATGQRVTLRCSPRSGDLSVYWYQQSLDQGLQFLIQYYNGEERAKGNILERFSAQQFPDLHSELNLSSLELGDSALYFCASSVDVAGIDYTFGSGTRLTVV.

To note about this clonotype: Sequence at one end of the junction differs from germline and may be a read error. The genes are TRBV20-1 and TRBJ2-3, with 9 bases fitting TRBD2. Germline assignment: CDR1 DFQATT and CDR2 SNEGSKA (reference sequence). The CDR3 contains 13 residues. CDR3 protein: CSARVQTGTSWHF. In nucleotides, the CDR3 is TGCAGTGCTAGAGTCCAAACCGGGACTAGCTGGCATTTT.

This clonotype was detected many times. This chain links TRBV10-3 with TRBJ2-7; D is tentatively TRBD1 or TRBD2 (5 bases each). V was pared by 4 bases and J by 5 bases, with 9 bases between. Germline lookup yields CDR1 ENHRY and CDR2 SYGVKD. The CDR3 is 12 amino acids. CDR3 sequence reads: CAISGGEHEQYF. The CDR3 region has the DNA TGTGCCATCAGTGGAGGGGAGCACGAGCAGTACTTC.

The rearrangement links TRBV5-1 to TRBJ2-1; 7 bases are a match to TRBD2. Germline lookup yields CDR1 SGHRS and CDR2 YFSETQ. The CDR3 spans 14 residues. J gave up 8 bases and V 4 bases, and 9 bases lay outside the gene matches. The CDR3 DNA is TGCGCCAGCAGCAATAGCGGGTGGACGGATGAGCAGTTCTTC. Residues: CASSNSGWTDEQFF.

The chain uses TRBV7-2 and TRBJ2-7; D is undetermined. Germline loops: CDR1 SGHTA, CDR2 FQGNSA. The CDR3 contains 11 residues. V was trimmed by 3 bases and J by 13 bases, leaving 13 bases between them. The CDR3 region has the DNA TGTGCCAGCAGCTTCAATCAGAAACCTTACTTC. Translating it yields CASSFNQKPYF.

This clonotype has just a few counts. The chain employs TRBV19 and TRBJ2-7, with TRBD2 matching over 14 bases. J gave up 5 bases and V 5 bases, and 11 bases lay outside the gene matches. The CDR3 is 17 residues long. Germline-derived CDR1 and CDR2 are LNHDA and SQIVND (reference sequence). Written as DNA, the CDR3 is TGTGCCAGTAGTTCCCCTCCCGGGACTAGCGGGAGTGACGAGCAGTACTTC. Its translation: CASSSPPGTSGSDEQYF.

This clonotype was counted ten times or more. This chain joins TRBV6-1 and TRBJ2-7; possible D gene TRBD2, 6 bases. The CDR3 sequence is 14 residues long. Looked up from germline, CDR1 is MNHNS and CDR2 is SASEGT. Trimming removed 6 bases at V and 0 bases at J, with 12 bases between. Here the CDR3 DNA reads TGTGCCAGCAGGGCGAGCGGGTTCTCCTACGAGCAGTACTTC. It yields the protein CASRASGFSYEQYF.

This clonotype was observed many times. The chain has TRBV27 and TRBJ2-2; D gene uncertain. Per germline, CDR1 MNHEY and CDR2 SMNVEV (reference sequence). The CDR3 length is 16 residues. The germline V and J ends were trimmed by 2 bases and 3 bases, with 13 bases remaining between them. CDR3 DNA sequence: TGTGCCAGCAGTTTAACCCGCCCTGATTACACCGGGGAGCTGTTTTTT. This codes for CASSLTRPDYTGELFF.

Many counts were recorded for this clonotype. V is TRBV20-1 and J is TRBJ2-5; TRBD2 matches 9 bases. The CDR3 is 16 amino acids. Per germline, CDR1 DFQATT and CDR2 SNEGSKA (reference sequence). Unmatched junction bases numbered 12, after V lost 2 bases and J lost 5 bases. The CDR3 bases are TGCAGTGCTAGAATGGGTGCGGGAGGGGGAGGGGAGACCCAGTACTTC. Protein product: CSARMGAGGGGETQYF.

This clonotype was seen only a few times. This chain connects TRBV5-6 to TRBJ2-1, with 13 bases that match TRBD2. CDR1 is SGHDT and CDR2 is YYEEEE in the germline V gene. J gave up 2 bases and V 5 bases, and 13 bases lay outside the gene matches. This CDR3 contains 19 residues. The CDR3 loop is CASRGTGWGTSGTYNEQFF. CDR3 in DNA: TGTGCCAGCAGGGGTACAGGATGGGGGACTAGCGGGACCTACAATGAGCAGTTCTTC.

The V call is TRBV5-1, the J call TRBJ2-3, with TRBD1 matching 7 bases. CDR1 and CDR2 from the germline V gene are SGHRS and YFSETQ. The CDR3 covers 15 residues. Unmatched junction bases numbered 10, after V lost 9 bases and J lost 0 bases. The CDR3 region has the DNA TGCGCCACCAACATTGGACAGGCAAGCACAGATACGCAGTATTTT. This encodes CATNIGQASTDTQYF.

This clonotype turned up a few times. V usage is TRBV29-1 and J usage is TRBJ2-7; D could derive from TRBD1 or TRBD2 (5 bases each). Trimming cost V 7 bases and J 3 bases, with 19 bases left between them. The CDR3 consists of 14 residues. Per the germline V gene, CDR1 is SQVTM and CDR2 is ANQGSEA. CDR3 sequence: CSAKTRWGIYEQYF. In DNA form, the CDR3 reads TGCAGCGCCAAGACCAGATGGGGGATCTACGAGCAGTACTTC.

This clonotype has a count of ten or more. J is TRBJ2-5 and V is TRBV2; tentative D call: TRBD1 (6 bases). The CDR3 sequence is 12 residues long. The germline V gene has CDR1 SNHLY and CDR2 FYNNEI. The V end was cut by 11 bases, the J end by 1 base, with 11 bases between. The CDR3 loop reads CAPRGIQETQYF. CDR3 DNA sequence: TGTGCCCCCAGGGGTATCCAAGAGACCCAGTACTTC.

This clonotype was observed many times. This chain uses TRBV6-1 with TRBJ1-1; the match to TRBD1 covers 8 bases. The CDR3 has 15 amino acids. Trimming took 1 base from V and 0 from J; bases not matched to a gene: 1. Looked up from germline, CDR1 is MNHNS and CDR2 is SASEGT. In DNA form, the CDR3 reads TGTGCCAGCAGTGAAGAGGGACAGGTGAACACTGAAGCTTTCTTT. Protein: CASSEEGQVNTEAFF.

This clonotype appeared a few times. The J gene is TRBJ2-7, the V gene TRBV20-1; 11 bases align to TRBD2. Germline assignment: CDR1 DFQATT and CDR2 SNEGSKA (reference sequence). J was trimmed by 4 bases and V by 6 bases; bases with no gene match: 23. The CDR3 loop spans 19 amino acids. For the CDR3, the DNA is TGCAGTGCAAACTCAGCTACGTCTAGCGGGAGGCTTTCTCCGTACGAGCAGTACTTC. It encodes CSANSATSSGRLSPYEQYF.

The chain employs TRBV24-1 and TRBJ2-5, with 9 bases matching TRBD2. There are 15 residues in the CDR3. Germline V gene sequence: CDR1 KGHDR, CDR2 SFDVKD. Unmatched junction bases numbered 6, after V lost 3 bases and J lost 5 bases. The CDR3 is CATSDEKRGEETQYF. CDR3 nucleotide sequence: TGTGCCACCAGTGATGAAAAGCGGGGGGAGGAGACCCAGTACTTC.

In this sample, this clonotype turned up many times. The V gene is TRBV24-1, the J gene TRBJ2-3; a possible D gene is TRBD1 (7 bases). Germline values: CDR1 KGHDR, CDR2 SFDVKD. CDR3 size: 14 residues. The germline V and J ends were trimmed by 12 bases and 3 bases, with 18 bases remaining between them. The CDR3 here is CAAGTGTETDTQYF. DNA of the CDR3: TGTGCCGCGGGGACCGGGACAGAGACAGATACGCAGTATTTT.

The CDR3 region is CASSREESYEQYF. DNA of the CDR3: TGTGCCAGCAGCCGCGAGGAGTCCTACGAGCAGTACTTC. The rearrangement links TRBV7-2 to TRBJ2-7; D unclear. CDR1 and CDR2 (germline): SGHTA, FQGNSA. The CDR3 extends over 13 amino acids. Trimming pared 5 bases from V and 1 base from J, leaving 9 bases between. The variable domain in full, completed from reference TRBV7-2 and TRBJ2-7, reads GAGVSQSPSNKVTEKGKDVELRCDPISGHTALYWYRQSLGQGLEFLIYFQGNSAPDKSGLPSDRFSAERTGGSVSTLTIQRTQQEDSAVYLCASSREESYEQYFGPGTRLTVT.

V is TRBV7-9 and J is TRBJ2-1; D is unresolved. V shed 10 bases and J shed 7 bases, with 26 bases lying between them. Per the germline V gene, CDR1 is SEHNR and CDR2 is FQNEAQ (reference sequence). The CDR3 extends over 16 amino acids. CDR3 amino acids: CATSLPIPSMGNEQFF. The CDR3 coding sequence is TGTGCCACCAGTCTCCCTATCCCGTCGATGGGTAATGAGCAGTTCTTC.

There are many counts of this clonotype. V and J are TRBV7-3 and TRBJ2-3, with TRBD1 matching 9 bases. Judging by the DNA end, TRBJ2-5 fits better; the J call may be wrong. The germline V gene has CDR1 SGHTA and CDR2 FQGTGA. The CDR3 spans 14 residues. CDR3 sequence reads: CASSPDRGRETQYF. The CDR3 nucleotides are TGTGCCAGCAGCCCGGACAGGGGACGGGAGACCCAGTACTTC.

There are many counts of this clonotype. The chain carries TRBV6-1 and TRBJ2-1; TRBD2 aligns across 13 bases. The germline V gene has CDR1 MNHNS and CDR2 SASEGT. CDR3 length equals 15 residues. V dropped 10 bases and J dropped 8; count of bases not matched to a gene: 11. CDR3 in DNA: TGTGCCATCATGCGGGGACTAGCGGGAAGATATGAGCAGTTCTTC. This gives the protein CAIMRGLAGRYEQFF.

This clonotype was seen a handful of times. This chain joins TRBV6-2 or TRBV6-3 and TRBJ1-5; D possibly corresponds to TRBD1 (5 bases). V was clipped by 6 bases and J by 8 bases, with 20 bases between them. In germline, CDR1 is MNHEY, CDR2 SVGEGT. This CDR3 is built from 15 residues. The CDR3 loop reads CASSPENGGSEPQHF. CDR3 nucleotides: TGTGCCAGCAGCCCAGAGAACGGGGGGTCGGAGCCCCAGCATTTT.

This clonotype was observed a single time. The chain joins TRBV19 to TRBJ2-7; D is tentatively TRBD1 or TRBD2 (5 bases each). The CDR3 spans 14 residues. Per germline, CDR1 LNHDA and CDR2 SQIVND (reference sequence). The V and J ends lost 5 bases and 3 bases respectively, with 14 bases between them. The CDR3 DNA reads as TGTGCCAGTAGTGTTGGGGGAGATGGCTACGAGCAGTACTTC. It codes for CASSVGGDGYEQYF.

This clonotype was picked up many times. The chain recombines TRBV29-1 with TRBJ2-3; D call uncertain. Germline V gene data show CDR1 as SQVTM and CDR2 as ANQGSEA. With 4 bases removed from V and 2 bases from J, the gap between germline ends came to 10 bases. The CDR3 has 13 amino acids. CDR3 amino acids: CSVAGRFTDTQYF. The CDR3 DNA reads as TGCAGCGTTGCCGGACGGTTCACAGATACGCAGTATTTT.

This clonotype was counted many times. The chain employs TRBV11-2 and TRBJ2-5, with unresolved D. This CDR3 is 13 amino acids long. Germline values: CDR1 SGHAT, CDR2 FQNNGV. V gave up 6 bases and J gave up 4 bases, with 12 bases separating them. CDR3 region: CASRAIGSETQYF. CDR3 in DNA: TGTGCCAGCAGGGCGATTGGATCAGAGACCCAGTACTTC.

This clonotype came up many times. The rearrangement uses TRBV2 and TRBJ1-1; D unclear. The germline V gene has CDR1 SNHLY and CDR2 FYNNEI. This CDR3 contains 13 residues. The ends were cut back, 5 bases at V and 3 bases at J, with 10 bases in the middle. The CDR3 reads CASSPETYTEAFF. The CDR3 coding sequence is TGTGCCAGCAGTCCCGAGACCTACACTGAAGCTTTCTTT.

The J gene is TRBJ2-2, the V gene TRBV5-1, with D unresolved. CDR1 and CDR2 from the germline V gene are SGHRS and YFSETQ. V dropped 7 bases and J dropped 5 bases, with 15 bases sitting between them. The CDR3 length is 14 residues. CDR3 region: CASEGSLGTGELFF. The CDR3 bases are TGCGCCAGCGAAGGAAGCCTGGGAACCGGGGAGCTGTTTTTT. Variable domain in full (rest from reference TRBV5-1 and TRBJ2-2): KAGVTQTPRYLIKTRGQQVTLSCSPISGHRSVSWYQQTPGQGLQFLFEYFSETQRNKGNFPGRFSGRQFSNSRSEMNVSTLELGDSALYLCASEGSLGTGELFFGEGSRLTVL.